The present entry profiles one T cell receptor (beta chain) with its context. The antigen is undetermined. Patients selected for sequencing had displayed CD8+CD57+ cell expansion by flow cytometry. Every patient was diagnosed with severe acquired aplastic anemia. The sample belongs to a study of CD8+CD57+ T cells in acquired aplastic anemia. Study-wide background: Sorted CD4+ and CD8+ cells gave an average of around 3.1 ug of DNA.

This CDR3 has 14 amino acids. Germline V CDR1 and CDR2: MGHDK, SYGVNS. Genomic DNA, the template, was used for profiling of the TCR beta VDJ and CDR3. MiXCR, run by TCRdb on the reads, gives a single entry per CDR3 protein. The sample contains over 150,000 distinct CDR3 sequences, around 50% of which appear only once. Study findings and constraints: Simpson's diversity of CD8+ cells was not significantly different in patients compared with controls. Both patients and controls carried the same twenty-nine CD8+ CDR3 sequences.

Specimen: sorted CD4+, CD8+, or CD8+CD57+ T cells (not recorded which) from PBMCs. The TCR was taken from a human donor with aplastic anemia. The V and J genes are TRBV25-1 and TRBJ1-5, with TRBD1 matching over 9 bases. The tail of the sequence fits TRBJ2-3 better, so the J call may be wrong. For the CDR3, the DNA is TGTGCCAGCAGGGGGACAGGGAGTTTCGAGCCCCAGTATTTT. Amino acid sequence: CASRGTGSFEPQYF.